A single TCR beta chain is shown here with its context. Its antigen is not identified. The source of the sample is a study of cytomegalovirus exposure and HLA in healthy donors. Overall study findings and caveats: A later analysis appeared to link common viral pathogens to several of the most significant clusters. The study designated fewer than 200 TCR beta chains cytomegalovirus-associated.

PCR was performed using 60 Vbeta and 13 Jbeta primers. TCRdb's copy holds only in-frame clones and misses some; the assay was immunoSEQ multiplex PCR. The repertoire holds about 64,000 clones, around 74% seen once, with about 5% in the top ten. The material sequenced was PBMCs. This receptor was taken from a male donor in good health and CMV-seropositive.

CDR3 nucleotides: TGTGCCAGCAGCTTAGGTAGTGTGAACACTGAAGCTTTCTTT. This codes for CASSLGSVNTEAFF. The chain links TRBV13 to TRBJ1-1; D not resolved. CDR1 is PRHDT, CDR2 FYEKMQ, per germline (reference sequence). V was pared by 0 bases and J by 0 bases, with 5 bases between. The CDR3 spans 14 residues.